Sequencing of this T cell receptor (beta chain) was carried out in a study of blood T cell repertoires in COVID-19. Background on the study: Acute-phase and convalescent COVID-19 samples originated in the United States, Italy and Spain.

Original methodology: Amplification of reference gene primers was used by the study to estimate nucleated cell counts. Sequencing used immunoSEQ multiplex PCR; TCRdb keeps in-frame clones, though not all of them. Clone size and V and J calls were adopted from that table, with D and trimming inferred from the DNA. Altogether 380,000 or so clones are present, roughly 90% being singletons, with the ten largest covering around 1.2%. The V segment lost 6 bases and the J segment 0 bases; nucleotides outside the gene matches: 8. The germline V gene has CDR1 SQVTM and CDR2 ANQGSEA. The CDR3 consists of 15 residues.

Sequencing used peripheral blood. The source is a man in his forties or fifties with acute or convalescent COVID-19. The chain combines TRBV29-1 with TRBJ2-1, with 7 positions matching TRBD2. CDR3 in DNA: TGCAGCGTCTCGGGGGGTCTCGGCTCCTACAATGAGCAGTTCTTC. It encodes CSVSGGLGSYNEQFF.